This TCR beta chain was sequenced during a study of identifying expanded T cells in peripheral blood. Study observations and caveats: Over approximately two and four weeks, about 16.4 and 19 clones changed, versus approximately 1.2 between replicates. Clone count variance between roughly two-week samples rose with total template count.

This clone showed up just a few times. Its antigen is currently unknown. The CDR3 loop spans 15 amino acids. The V and J ends lost 3 bases and 7 bases, in that order; junction bases with no gene match: 4. The germline gives CDR1 SGHTA, CDR2 FQGNSA. TCRdb's table, derived via immunoSEQ multiplex PCR, lists solely in-frame clones and lacks some. Of about 80,000 clones listed, approximately 90% were seen once; the top ten hold around 20%. The genes are TRBV7-2 and TRBJ1-5, with 12 bases fitting TRBD1. The sequence was collected from a person between 18 and 70 years old in good health. The sequencing input was blood. DNA of the CDR3: TGTGCCAGCAGCTTCGGGACAGGGGGCGGGCAGCCCCAGCATTTT. This encodes CASSFGTGGGQPQHF.